Shown below are 4 T cell receptor beta chains from a single sample sequenced in a study of blood T cells in healthy people across ages. Together with a sample-barcoded 5' primer, a J-beta primer mix was included in a second PCR lasting 7 to 11 cycles. TCRdb re-called the 5' RACE reads through MiXCR, storing one row per CDR3 protein. The sample has approximately 810,000 distinct CDR3 sequences; about 34% are singletons. Sequences were obtained from blood. All receptors come from a man in his late teens or twenties in good health.

The chain links TRBV7-2 to TRBJ2-7, with D perhaps given as TRBD1 or TRBD2 (5 bases each). CDR1 SGHTA and CDR2 FQGNSA come from the germline V gene. Trimming took off 1 base at V and 3 bases at J, with 25 bases between the two ends. The CDR3 has 19 amino acids. CDR3 nucleotides: TGTGCCAGCAGCTTAGGGCGCTGGGGGTCAATAGATTCAGACTACGAGCAGTACTTC. It translates to CASSLGRWGSIDSDYEQYF.

The chain employs TRBV24-1 and TRBJ2-1; D remains unclear. The J call may be faulty, since TRBJ2-7 better matches the DNA end. The CDR3 totals 13 residues. Per the germline V gene, CDR1 is KGHDR and CDR2 is SFDVKD. The CDR3 reads CATSDPAPNEQYF. The CDR3, as DNA: TGTGCCACCAGTGATCCCGCCCCCAATGAGCAGTACTTC.

There are many counts of this clonotype. The chain joins TRBV20-1 to TRBJ2-1; 7 nucleotides line up with TRBD2. The junction had 11 bases not matched to a gene; V was cut back by 6 bases and J by 0 bases. The V gene's germline CDR1 is DFQATT and CDR2 SNEGSKA (reference sequence). The CDR3 totals 16 residues. The CDR3 coding sequence is TGCAGTGCCGCGGGGGACCGGGGGTCCTCCTACAATGAGCAGTTCTTC. Translated, it gives CSAAGDRGSSYNEQFF.

The rearrangement uses TRBV28 and TRBJ2-1; 8 bases line up with TRBD2. Unmatched junction bases numbered 13, after V lost 5 bases and J lost 7 bases. The CDR3 covers 16 residues. Germline values: CDR1 MDHEN, CDR2 SYDVKM. CDR3 residues: CASSPAGYGGENEQFF. The CDR3 DNA sequence: TGTGCCAGCAGTCCCGCCGGGTACGGGGGGGAGAATGAGCAGTTCTTC.